This TCR beta chain was captured by sequencing in a study of identical twins. Donors were all healthy Caucasians. CDR1 SGHVS and CDR2 FNYEAQ come from the germline V gene. Trimming cost V 8 bases and J 10 bases, with 17 bases left between them. The CDR3 extends over 13 amino acids. This clonotype occurred many times. Its specificity is unknown. Template switching created a universal primer site, and the cDNA included unique molecular identifiers. Each CDR3 protein is one row after TCRdb ran MiXCR on the 5' RACE reads. The data hold 300,000 to 400,000 distinct CDR3 sequences, with 7% to 9.5% observed a single time. Findings and limits, study-wide: Twins showed weaker excess sharing in their beta out-of-frame sequences. Because invariant MAIT and iNKT cells could be present, zero-insertion analyses could be partly confounded.

V usage is TRBV7-6 and J usage is TRBJ1-4; D might be TRBD1 (5 bases). The sequence came from a woman between 45 and 60 years old in good health. Material: naive T cells sorted from blood. The CDR3 coding sequence is TGTGCCAGCTTAGGACCTGGGAGGGGAAAACTGTTTTTT. It yields the protein CASLGPGRGKLFF.